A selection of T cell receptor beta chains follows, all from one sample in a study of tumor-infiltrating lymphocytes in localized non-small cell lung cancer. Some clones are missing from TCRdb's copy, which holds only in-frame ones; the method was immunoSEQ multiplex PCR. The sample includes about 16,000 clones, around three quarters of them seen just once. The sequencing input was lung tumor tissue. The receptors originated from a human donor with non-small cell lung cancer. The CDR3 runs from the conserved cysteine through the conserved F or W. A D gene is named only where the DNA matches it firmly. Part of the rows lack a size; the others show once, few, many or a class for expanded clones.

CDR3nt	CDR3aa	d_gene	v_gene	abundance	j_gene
TGCAGCGCTCAAGGGACAGGGCGGTACGAGCAGTACTTC	CSAQGTGRYEQYF	TRBD1	TRBV29-1	-	TRBJ2-7
TGTGCCAGCAGAAGTAGGGGACAGGGCAGCAATCAGCCCCAGCATTTT	CASRSRGQGSNQPQHF	TRBD1	TRBV6-6	few	TRBJ1-5
TGTGCCAGCAGGCTAGCGGGAGCTTCAGATACGCAGTATTTT	CASRLAGASDTQYF	TRBD2	TRBV27	-	TRBJ2-3
TGTGCCAGCAGCTCCGGACAGGCGTCGTATGGCTACACCTTC	CASSSGQASYGYTF	TRBD1	TRBV7-6	few	TRBJ1-2
TGTGCCATCAGGGGCCAAGGTAGCACAGATACGCAGTATTTT	CAIRGQGSTDTQYF	-	TRBV10-3	-	TRBJ2-3
TGTGCTAGTCCCTCCGGGACTAGGGGTGAGCAGTTCTTC	CASPSGTRGEQFF	TRBD2	TRBV12-5	medium-sized	TRBJ2-1
TGTGCCACCCACATTTCCTACAATGAGCAGTTCTTC	CATHISYNEQFF	-	TRBV21-1	-	TRBJ2-1
TGCAGCGTCGGCCTAACCACCCAAGAGACCCAGTACTTC	CSVGLTTQETQYF	-	TRBV29-1	-	TRBJ2-5
TGTGCCAGCTGTAGGGGGACTGAAGCTTTCTTT	CASCRGTEAFF	-	TRBV6-6	few	TRBJ1-1
TGCGCCAGCAGCCAAGATGGGCGTTCGTTCTCTTATGAAAAACTGTTTTTT	CASSQDGRSFSYEKLFF	-	TRBV4-3	-	TRBJ1-4
TGTGCCAGCAGTTTACGGGACTATGGCTACACCTTC	CASSLRDYGYTF	-	TRBV28	-	TRBJ1-2
TGTGCCAGCAGCCGGGGGGTCAATGAGCAGTTCTTC	CASSRGVNEQFF	TRBD2	TRBV9	-	TRBJ2-1
TGTGCCAGCAGCTTAGCCGTACCCCCGGAGACCCAGTACTTC	CASSLAVPPETQYF	-	TRBV7-2	-	TRBJ2-5
TGTGCCAGCTCAGGACTAGCCGGGGAGCTGTTTTTT	CASSGLAGELFF	TRBD2	TRBV11-3	-	TRBJ2-2
TGTGCCAGTAGTGTGCGGGACGGAGTTTCTATGAACACTGAAGCTTTCTTT	CASSVRDGVSMNTEAFF	-	TRBV19	-	TRBJ1-1
TGTGCCAGCAGCCAAGAACCCGGCCATGAGGGCGGGGAGCTGTTTTTT	CASSQEPGHEGGELFF	-	TRBV4-2	-	TRBJ2-2
TGTGCCAGTAGTATAGCGGAGGGGGCTGAAGCTTTCTTT	CASSIAEGAEAFF	-	TRBV19	-	TRBJ1-1
TGTGCCAGTATGGACAGGGGAGGTGCAGATACGCAGTATTTT	CASMDRGGADTQYF	TRBD1	TRBV19	medium-sized	TRBJ2-3
TGTGCCAGCAGTGTTTCAACGGCCCCGGTCTATGGCTACACCTTC	CASSVSTAPVYGYTF	-	TRBV2	once	TRBJ1-2
TGTGCCTGGGGACAGGAGAGCAATCAGCCCCAGCATTTT	CAWGQESNQPQHF	TRBD1	TRBV30	-	TRBJ1-5
TGTGCCAGCAGTGAGAGGCTTGGCTATGGCTACACCTTC	CASSERLGYGYTF	-	TRBV6-4	-	TRBJ1-2
TGTGCCAGCAGTTTACGAGGGGGCTCTGGAAACACCATATATTTT	CASSLRGGSGNTIYF	-	TRBV27	-	TRBJ1-3
TGTGCCAGTAGTTTGACAGGGGGCGGCCAGCCCCAGCATTTT	CASSLTGGGQPQHF	TRBD1	TRBV19	-	TRBJ1-5
TGTGCCAGCAGCGATACCTACGAGCAGTACTTC	CASSDTYEQYF	-	TRBV11-2	once	TRBJ2-7
TGTGCCAGCAGCGCTGGGACAGGGGCGACTTTCTCCTACGAGCAGTACTTC	CASSAGTGATFSYEQYF	TRBD1	TRBV7-6	-	TRBJ2-7
TGTGCCAGCAGGTTCGCCGCAGGTTTCTACGAGCAGTACTTC	CASRFAAGFYEQYF	-	TRBV6-5	-	TRBJ2-7
TGTGCCAGTAGTATGATAGGCGGGTACAATGAGCAGTTCTTC	CASSMIGGYNEQFF	-	TRBV19	-	TRBJ2-1
TGTGCCAGCGGTGGGGGAGTGGGTAGCGAAAAACTGTTTTTT	CASGGGVGSEKLFF	-	TRBV10-3	-	TRBJ1-4
TGCGCCAGCAGTGAGAAAACTAGCGGGAGAAACGAGCAGTACTTC	CASSEKTSGRNEQYF	TRBD2	TRBV10-2	-	TRBJ2-7
TGTGCCAGCTCACGTATTGGACAAGGACTCAATGAGCAGTTCTTC	CASSRIGQGLNEQFF	-	TRBV18	few	TRBJ2-1
TGTGCCAGCTGTGAGAATCCGGGACTAGCGGGAGGCACCGGGGAGCTGTTTTTT	CASCENPGLAGGTGELFF	TRBD2	TRBV27	once	TRBJ2-2
TGTGCCAGCAGCCCAGATCGACTAGCGGGAGGAAGAGAGCAGTACTTC	CASSPDRLAGGREQYF	TRBD2	TRBV7-2	-	TRBJ2-7
TGTGCCATCACTTCGGTCGACCGACAGCAGGATAATTCACCCCTCCACTTT	CAITSVDRQQDNSPLHF	-	TRBV10-3	medium-sized	TRBJ1-6
TGTGCCAGCAGCCCGCCCTTTACAGATACGCAGTATTTT	CASSPPFTDTQYF	-	TRBV2	few	TRBJ2-3
TGTGCCAGCAGTTCCCGGACTAGCGGGACCCAGTACTTC	CASSSRTSGTQYF	TRBD2	TRBV27	-	TRBJ2-5
TGTGCCAGCAGCCAAGAAGGGGGAGGGGGCTCTGGGGCCAACGTCCTGACTTTC	CASSQEGGGGSGANVLTF	-	TRBV4-2	-	TRBJ2-6